This T cell receptor beta chain was retrieved from a study of blood T cell repertoires in COVID-19. Whole-study context: Samples of COVID-19 (acute and convalescent) were obtained from the United States, Italy and Spain. From T cells, B-cell-depleted T cells, or PBMCs came the material, which was cDNA or gDNA.

Original processing methods: Amplification with reference gene primers provided the estimates of nucleated cell counts. Sequencing was performed with immunoSEQ multiplex PCR; in TCRdb, only in-frame clones are kept and a portion is missing. For V, J and clone size, that table is used; D and trimming come from the DNA. The sample yields roughly 80,000 clones, around nine tenths seen once. The CDR3 has 15 residues. The V end was cut by 6 bases, the J end by 0 bases, with 15 bases between. Looked up from germline, CDR1 is SNHLY and CDR2 is FYNNEI. This clonotype was obtained from a man aged 55 to 70 with acute or convalescent COVID-19. What was sequenced was peripheral blood. J is TRBJ2-7 and V is TRBV2, with D possibly TRBD1 on 5 matching bases. CDR3 sequence: CASSADRLSSYEQYF. CDR3 nucleotides: TGTGCCAGCAGCGCAGACAGACTGAGCTCCTACGAGCAGTACTTC. The whole variable domain, filled in from reference TRBV2 and TRBJ2-7, reads EPEVTQTPSHQVTQMGQEVILRCVPISNHLYFYWYRQILGQKVEFLVSFYNNEISEKSEIFDDQFSVERPDGSNFTLKIRSTKLEDSAMYFCASSADRLSSYEQYFGPGTRLTVT.